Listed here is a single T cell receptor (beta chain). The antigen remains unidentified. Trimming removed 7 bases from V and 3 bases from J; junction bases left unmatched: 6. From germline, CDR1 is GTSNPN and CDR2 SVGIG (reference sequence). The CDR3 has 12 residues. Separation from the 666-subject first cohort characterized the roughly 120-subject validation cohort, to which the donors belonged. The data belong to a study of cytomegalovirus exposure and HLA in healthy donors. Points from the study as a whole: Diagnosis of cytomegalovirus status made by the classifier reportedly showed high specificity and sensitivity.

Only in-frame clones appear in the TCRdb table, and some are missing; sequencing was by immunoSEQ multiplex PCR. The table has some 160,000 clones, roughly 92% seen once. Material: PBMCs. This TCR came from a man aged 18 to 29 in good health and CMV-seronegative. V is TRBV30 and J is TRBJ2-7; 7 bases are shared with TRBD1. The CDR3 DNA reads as TGTGCCTTTATGACAGGGAACTACGAGCAGTACTTC. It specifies CAFMTGNYEQYF.